Described below is a single TCR beta chain sequence and its context. The entry originates in a study of blood T cell repertoires in COVID-19. Clones were read by immunoSEQ multiplex PCR, and TCRdb kept only the in-frame ones, dropping some. The table lists about 170,000 clones, around four fifths of them singletons, with around 8.9% in the top ten. Germline V lookup: CDR1 SSHAT, CDR2 FNYEAQ (reference sequence). The CDR3 contains 13 residues. What was sequenced was peripheral blood. This chain links TRBV7-7 with TRBJ2-7, with TRBD1 matching over 10 bases. The clonotype was recovered from a woman at least 80 years old with COVID-19, enrolled during active disease. The CDR3, as DNA: TGTGCTAGCGCCCGGGACAGGGGATACGAGCAGTACTTC. It yields the protein CASARDRGYEQYF.